Below are 19 T cell receptor beta chains sequenced from a single sample in a study of PD-L1 blockade in urothelial cancer. Using immunoSEQ multiplex PCR, the repertoire was profiled, and TCRdb retains in-frame clones only, with some absent. This sample carries about 43,000 clones, around 80% of them seen once, and the ten largest clones take about 16%. Time point of the sample: pretreatment peripheral blood. Sequencing was performed on PBMCs, taken around atezolizumab (anti-PD-L1) treatment. The receptors originated from a man in his sixties with urothelial cancer.

The chain links TRBV6-5 to TRBJ1-1; TRBD1 aligns across 7 bases. The V and J ends lost 6 bases and 0 bases, in that order; junction bases with no gene match: 4. The CDR3 is made up of 14 amino acids. Germline loops: CDR1 MNHEY, CDR2 SVGAGI. CDR3 DNA sequence: TGTGCCAGCAGCTTGGGACAGCTGAACACTGAAGCTTTCTTT. This gives the protein CASSLGQLNTEAFF.

The V gene is TRBV11-2, the J gene TRBJ2-7; 7 bases match TRBD2. Germline V gene lookup returns CDR1 SGHAT and CDR2 FQNNGV. Trimming cost V 1 base and J 6 bases; bases outside gene matches: 9. This CDR3 contains 15 residues. CDR3 loop: CASSLVATSSFEQYF. The CDR3 DNA reads as TGTGCCAGCAGCTTAGTCGCGACTAGCAGTTTCGAGCAGTACTTC. Supplemented by reference TRBV11-2 and TRBJ2-7, the full variable domain reads EAGVAQSPRYKIIEKRQSVAFWCNPISGHATLYWYQQILGQGPKLLIQFQNNGVVDDSQLPKDRFSAERLKGVDSTLKIQPAKLEDSAVYLCASSLVATSSFEQYFGPGTRLTVT.

V gene TRBV19 combines with J gene TRBJ2-1, with D perhaps TRBD2 (6 bases). Germline V gives CDR1 LNHDA, CDR2 SQIVND (reference sequence). The V end was cut by 4 bases, the J end by 6 bases, with 16 bases between. The CDR3 length is 15 residues. This chain's CDR3 is CASSTLAGWVNEQFF. The CDR3 DNA follows: TGTGCCAGTAGTACCCTTGCGGGGTGGGTCAATGAGCAGTTCTTC. Complete variable domain (other parts from reference TRBV19 and TRBJ2-1): DGGITQSPKYLFRKEGQNVTLSCEQNLNHDAMYWYRQDPGQGLRLIYYSQIVNDFQKGDIAEGYSVSREKKESFPLTVTSAQKNPTAFYLCASSTLAGWVNEQFFGPGTRLTVL.

The gene calls are TRBV4-2 and TRBJ1-4; D gene uncertain. The CDR3 is made up of 14 amino acids. CDR1 LGHNA and CDR2 YNFKEQ come from the germline V gene. V gave up 1 base and J gave up 6 bases, with 9 bases separating them. The CDR3 DNA follows: TGTGCCAGCAGCCAAGGGTTACGCGATGAAAAACTGTTTTTT. This sequence encodes CASSQGLRDEKLFF.

The chain combines TRBV6-6 with TRBJ1-4; weak D call: TRBD1 (5 bases). The CDR3 loop spans 14 amino acids. Germline loops: CDR1 MNHNY, CDR2 SVGAGI (reference sequence). Trimming left V 8 bases short and J 8 bases short, with 18 bases between. The CDR3 reads CASAGGLVMEKLFF. CDR3 coding DNA: TGTGCCAGCGCCGGGGGGTTGGTGATGGAAAAACTGTTTTTT.

The chain recombines TRBV4-1 with TRBJ1-1; tentative D call: TRBD1 (6 bases). Per germline, CDR1 MGHRA and CDR2 YSYEKL. This CDR3 is built from 15 residues. Trimming shortened V by 3 bases and J by 1 base, and 12 bases separated the two germline ends. The CDR3 region is CASSHPQGTNTEAFF. The CDR3 DNA reads TGCGCCAGCAGCCACCCACAGGGAACGAACACTGAAGCTTTCTTT.

The genes are TRBV5-1 and TRBJ1-3; TRBD1 aligns across 7 bases. The CDR3 spans 15 residues. Trimming removed 1 base from V and 6 bases from J; junction bases left unmatched: 7. CDR1 is SGHRS, CDR2 YFSETQ, per germline. CDR3 bases: TGCGCCAGCAGCTTGCGAGGGGGCGCAGAAAACACCATATATTTT. This codes for CASSLRGGAENTIYF.

The gene calls are TRBV5-1 and TRBJ1-1; a possible D gene is TRBD1 (6 bases). The CDR3 has 14 residues. V lost 3 bases and J lost 1, with 10 bases in between. Germline-derived CDR1 and CDR2 are SGHRS and YFSETQ. This chain's CDR3 is CASSSARGNTEAFF. CDR3 nucleotides: TGCGCCAGCAGCTCAGCCAGGGGGAACACTGAAGCTTTCTTT. The full variable domain, in which reference TRBV5-1 and TRBJ1-1 provide the parts outside the CDR3, is KAGVTQTPRYLIKTRGQQVTLSCSPISGHRSVSWYQQTPGQGLQFLFEYFSETQRNKGNFPGRFSGRQFSNSRSEMNVSTLELGDSALYLCASSSARGNTEAFFGQGTRLTVV.

The chain is built from TRBV15 and TRBJ2-7; TRBD2 matches 7 bases. V lost 1 base to trimming and J lost 5 bases; unmatched junction nucleotides: 11. Germline CDR1 and CDR2: LNHNV and YYDKDF (reference sequence). CDR3 length: 16 amino acids. The CDR3 sequence is CATSRGSGKGLDEQYF. CDR3 nucleotides: TGTGCCACCAGCAGAGGAAGCGGGAAGGGCCTGGACGAGCAGTACTTC.

J is TRBJ2-1 and V is TRBV11-3; D uncertain. With 2 bases removed from V and 9 bases from J, the gap between germline ends came to 11 bases. This CDR3 region has 13 residues. Per the germline V gene, CDR1 is SGHNT and CDR2 is YENEEA. CDR3 DNA sequence: TGTGCCAGCAGCTTACCGGGTTTCAGTGAGCAGTTCTTC. Translating it yields CASSLPGFSEQFF.

This rearrangement joins TRBV5-1 to TRBJ2-1; 13 bases fit TRBD2. V lost 0 bases to trimming and J lost 8 bases; unmatched junction nucleotides: 5. The CDR3 sequence is 16 residues long. The germline gives CDR1 SGHRS, CDR2 YFSETQ. CDR3 protein: CASSLGGTSGTYEQFF. CDR3 sequence (DNA): TGCGCCAGCAGCTTGGGGGGGACTAGCGGGACGTATGAGCAGTTCTTC.

The J gene is TRBJ2-3, the V gene TRBV29-1; 9 positions match TRBD2. The CDR3 runs to 14 residues. The junction had 3 bases not matched to a gene; V was cut back by 5 bases and J by 0 bases. Per germline, CDR1 SQVTM and CDR2 ANQGSEA. CDR3 DNA: TGCAGCGTTCGCCTAGCGGGAAGCACAGATACGCAGTATTTT. Amino acids: CSVRLAGSTDTQYF.

This clone has a handful of counts. The chain carries TRBV9 and TRBJ1-5; D is unresolved. CDR1 SGDLS and CDR2 YYNGEE come from the germline V gene. The CDR3 extends over 15 amino acids. V was pared by 0 bases and J by 1 base, with 8 bases between. This chain's CDR3 is CASSVGVLSNQPQHF. Written as DNA, the CDR3 is TGTGCCAGCAGCGTAGGGGTACTAAGCAATCAGCCCCAGCATTTT.

The gene calls are TRBV6-1 and TRBJ1-4; D is perhaps TRBD1 (5 bases). V dropped 0 bases and J dropped 4 bases, with 18 bases sitting between them. Per germline, CDR1 MNHNS and CDR2 SASEGT. This CDR3 spans 18 amino acids. DNA for the CDR3: TGTGCCAGCAGTGAAGCCTCCACCTACAGGTCGCTTAATGAAAAACTGTTTTTT. As protein: CASSEASTYRSLNEKLFF.

V and J are TRBV30 and TRBJ2-5; TRBD2 matches at 10 bases. This CDR3 region has 16 residues. The germline CDR1 and CDR2 sequences are GTSNPN and SVGIG (reference sequence). Germline trimming cut 5 bases from V and 7 bases from J; bases unmatched to any gene: 16. CDR3 region: CAWALGGSGRRVTQYF. CDR3 coding DNA: TGTGCCTGGGCCCTGGGGGGTAGCGGGAGGCGCGTGACCCAGTACTTC.

The chain links TRBV7-9 to TRBJ2-3, with D possibly TRBD1 on 6 matching bases. The CDR3 covers 15 residues. The germline V gene encodes CDR1 SEHNR and CDR2 FQNEAQ (reference sequence). Trimming took 2 bases from V and 2 from J, leaving 11 bases between them. CDR3 in DNA: TGTGCCAGCAGCTTAAGGGACACAGCCACAGATACGCAGTATTTT. Translation: CASSLRDTATDTQYF.

The CDR3 region has the DNA TGTGCCAGCAGCGTATATCGGGGGGGGCCGGTGGATGAGCAGTTCTTC. It codes for CASSVYRGGPVDEQFF. V is TRBV9 and J is TRBJ2-1; 8 bases fit TRBD2. The J segment lost 8 bases and the V segment lost 1 base, leaving 11 bases of the junction unmatched. The CDR3 totals 16 residues. Per the germline V gene, CDR1 is SGDLS and CDR2 is YYNGEE.

V and J are TRBV5-4 and TRBJ2-7; 13 bases match TRBD2. The trim removed 2 bases at V and 2 bases at J, leaving 4 bases unmatched. The CDR3 has 16 amino acids. CDR1 is SGHNT, CDR2 YYREEE, per germline (reference sequence). CDR3 in amino acids: CASSLGGLAGTYEQYF. The CDR3 DNA sequence: TGTGCCAGCAGCTTAGGGGGACTAGCGGGGACCTACGAGCAGTACTTC.

This chain connects TRBV5-1 to TRBJ2-3; no clear D gene. The CDR3 loop spans 14 amino acids. Germline CDR1 is SGHRS and CDR2 is YFSETQ. V lost 4 bases to trimming and J lost 0 bases, with 9 bases between them. The CDR3 coding sequence is TGCGCCAGCAGCCCCGTCTCTAGCACAGATACGCAGTATTTT. Translating it yields CASSPVSSTDTQYF. Using reference TRBV5-1 and TRBJ2-3 for the parts outside the CDR3, the full variable domain is KAGVTQTPRYLIKTRGQQVTLSCSPISGHRSVSWYQQTPGQGLQFLFEYFSETQRNKGNFPGRFSGRQFSNSRSEMNVSTLELGDSALYLCASSPVSSTDTQYFGPGTRLTVL.